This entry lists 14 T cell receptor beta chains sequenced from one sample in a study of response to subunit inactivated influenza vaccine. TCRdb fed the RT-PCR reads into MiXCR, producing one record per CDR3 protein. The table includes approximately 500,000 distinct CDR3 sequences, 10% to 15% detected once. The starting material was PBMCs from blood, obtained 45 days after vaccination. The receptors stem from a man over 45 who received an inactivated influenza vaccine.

In nucleotides, the CDR3 is TGTGCCTGGACTCTAGCGGGAGCCCTCAATGAGCAGTTCTTC. This translates into CAWTLAGALNEQFF. J is TRBJ2-1 and V is TRBV30; 10 bases align to TRBD2. Looked up from germline, CDR1 is GTSNPN and CDR2 is SVGIG (reference sequence). The ends lost 4 bases at V and 6 bases at J; junction bases unmatched: 6. The CDR3 length is 14 residues.

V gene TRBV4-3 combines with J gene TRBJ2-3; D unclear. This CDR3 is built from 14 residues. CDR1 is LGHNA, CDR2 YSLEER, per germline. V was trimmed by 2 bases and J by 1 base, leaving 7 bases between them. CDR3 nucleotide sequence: TGCGCCAGCAGCCAATTTACGGGCACAGATACGCAGTATTTT. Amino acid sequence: CASSQFTGTDTQYF.

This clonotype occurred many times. The CDR3 sequence: CSASGGLGYEQYF. The DNA of the CDR3 is TGCAGTGCTAGTGGGGGTTTAGGCTACGAGCAGTACTTC. V and J are TRBV20-1 and TRBJ2-7; the D call may be TRBD1 or TRBD2 (5 bases each). The CDR3 extends over 13 amino acids. Trimming pared 3 bases from V and 3 bases from J, leaving 12 bases between. Germline V gives CDR1 DFQATT, CDR2 SNEGSKA (reference sequence).

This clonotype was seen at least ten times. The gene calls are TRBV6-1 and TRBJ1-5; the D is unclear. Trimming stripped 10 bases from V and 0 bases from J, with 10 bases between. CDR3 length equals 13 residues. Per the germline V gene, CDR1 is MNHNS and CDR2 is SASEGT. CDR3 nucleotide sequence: TGTGCCATCCGAGAGGTTAGCAATCAGCCCCAGCATTTT. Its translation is CAIREVSNQPQHF.

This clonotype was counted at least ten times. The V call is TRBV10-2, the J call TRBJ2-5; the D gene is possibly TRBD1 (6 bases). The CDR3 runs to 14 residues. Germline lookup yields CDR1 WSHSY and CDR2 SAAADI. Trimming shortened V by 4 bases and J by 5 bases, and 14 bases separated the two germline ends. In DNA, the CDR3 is TGCGCCAGCAGTGTAGCCAGCCAGGGGGAGACCCAGTACTTC. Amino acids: CASSVASQGETQYF.

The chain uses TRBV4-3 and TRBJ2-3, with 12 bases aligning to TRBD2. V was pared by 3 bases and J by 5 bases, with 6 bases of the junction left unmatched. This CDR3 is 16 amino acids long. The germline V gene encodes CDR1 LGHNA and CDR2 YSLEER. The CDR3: CASSHPTSGGRDTQYF. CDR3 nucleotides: TGCGCCAGCAGCCACCCGACTAGCGGGGGTAGAGATACGCAGTATTTT.

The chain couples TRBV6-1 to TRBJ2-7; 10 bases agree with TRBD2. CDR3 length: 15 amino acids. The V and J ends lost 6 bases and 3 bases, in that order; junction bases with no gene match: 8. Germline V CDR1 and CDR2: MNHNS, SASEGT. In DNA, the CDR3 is TGTGCCAGCAGCCACATTACTAGCGGGAACTACGAGCAGTACTTC. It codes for CASSHITSGNYEQYF.

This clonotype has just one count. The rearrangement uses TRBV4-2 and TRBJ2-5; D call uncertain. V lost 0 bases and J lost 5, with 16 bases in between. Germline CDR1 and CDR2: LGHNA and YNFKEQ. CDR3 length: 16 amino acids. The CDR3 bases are TGTGCCAGCAGCCAAGAAGGTCTGGGTCCGGTTGAGACCCAGTACTTC. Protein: CASSQEGLGPVETQYF.

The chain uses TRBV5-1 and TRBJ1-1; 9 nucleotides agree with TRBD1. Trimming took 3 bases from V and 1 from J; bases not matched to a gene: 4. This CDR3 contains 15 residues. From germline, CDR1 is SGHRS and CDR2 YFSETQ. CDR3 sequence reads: CASSSRQGGNTEAFF. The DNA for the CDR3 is TGCGCCAGCAGCTCTAGACAGGGGGGGAACACTGAAGCTTTCTTT.

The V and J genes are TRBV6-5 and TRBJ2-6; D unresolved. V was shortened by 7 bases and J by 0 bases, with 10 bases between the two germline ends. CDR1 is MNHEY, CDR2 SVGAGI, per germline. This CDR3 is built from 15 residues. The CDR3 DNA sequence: TGTGCCAGCATTTTTAAGGGCTCTGGGGCCAACGTCCTGACTTTC. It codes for CASIFKGSGANVLTF.

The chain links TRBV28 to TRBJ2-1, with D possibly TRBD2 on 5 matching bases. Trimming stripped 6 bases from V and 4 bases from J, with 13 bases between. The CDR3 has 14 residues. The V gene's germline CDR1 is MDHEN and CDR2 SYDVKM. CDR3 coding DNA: TGTGCCAGCAGATCCGGGGTTCGGTACAATGAGCAGTTCTTC. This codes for CASRSGVRYNEQFF. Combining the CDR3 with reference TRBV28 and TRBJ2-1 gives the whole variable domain DVKVTQSSRYLVKRTGEKVFLECVQDMDHENMFWYRQDPGLGLRLIYFSYDVKMKEKGDIPEGYSVSREKKERFSLILESASTNQTSMYLCASRSGVRYNEQFFGPGTRLTVL.

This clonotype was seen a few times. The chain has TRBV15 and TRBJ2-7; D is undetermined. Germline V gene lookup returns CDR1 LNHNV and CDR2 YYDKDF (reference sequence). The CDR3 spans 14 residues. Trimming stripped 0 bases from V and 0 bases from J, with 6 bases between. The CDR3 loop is CATSRESVSYEQYF. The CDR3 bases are TGTGCCACCAGCAGAGAGTCGGTCTCCTACGAGCAGTACTTC.

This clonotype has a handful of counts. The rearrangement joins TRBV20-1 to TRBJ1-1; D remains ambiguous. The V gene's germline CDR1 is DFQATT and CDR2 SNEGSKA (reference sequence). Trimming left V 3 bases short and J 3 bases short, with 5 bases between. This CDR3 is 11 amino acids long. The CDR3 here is CSASRHTEAFF. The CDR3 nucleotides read TGCAGTGCTAGTAGGCACACTGAAGCTTTCTTT.

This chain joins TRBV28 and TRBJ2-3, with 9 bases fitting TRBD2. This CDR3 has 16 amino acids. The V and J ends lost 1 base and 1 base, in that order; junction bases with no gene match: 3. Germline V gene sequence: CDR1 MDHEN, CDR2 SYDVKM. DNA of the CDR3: TGTGCCAGCAGTTTATTAGCGGGAGTGGGCACAGATACGCAGTATTTT. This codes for CASSLLAGVGTDTQYF.